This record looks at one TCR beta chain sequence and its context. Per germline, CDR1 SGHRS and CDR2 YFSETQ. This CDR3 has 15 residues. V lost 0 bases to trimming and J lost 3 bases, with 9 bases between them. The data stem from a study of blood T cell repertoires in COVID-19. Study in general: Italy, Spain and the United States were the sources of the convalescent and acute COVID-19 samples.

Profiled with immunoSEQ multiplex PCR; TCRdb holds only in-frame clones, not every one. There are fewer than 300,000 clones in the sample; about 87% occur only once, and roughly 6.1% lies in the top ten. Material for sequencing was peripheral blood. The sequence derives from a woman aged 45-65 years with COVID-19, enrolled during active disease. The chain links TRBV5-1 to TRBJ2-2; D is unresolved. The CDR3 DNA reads TGCGCCAGCAGCTTGGTTGATACTCACACCGGGGAGCTGTTTTTT. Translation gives CASSLVDTHTGELFF.